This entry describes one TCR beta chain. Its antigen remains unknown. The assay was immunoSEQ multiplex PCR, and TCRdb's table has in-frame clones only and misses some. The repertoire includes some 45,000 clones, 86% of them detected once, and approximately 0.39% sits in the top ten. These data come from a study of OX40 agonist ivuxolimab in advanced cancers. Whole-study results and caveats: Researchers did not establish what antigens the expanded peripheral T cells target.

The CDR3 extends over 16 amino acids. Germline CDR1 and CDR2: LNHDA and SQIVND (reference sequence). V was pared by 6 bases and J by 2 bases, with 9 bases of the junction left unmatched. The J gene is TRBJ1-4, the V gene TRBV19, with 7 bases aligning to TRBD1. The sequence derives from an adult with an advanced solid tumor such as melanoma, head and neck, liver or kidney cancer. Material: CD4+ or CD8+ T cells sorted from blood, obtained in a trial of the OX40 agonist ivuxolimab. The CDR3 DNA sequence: TGTGCCAGTAGGCAACCAACAGGGGCTACTAATGAAAAACTGTTTTTT. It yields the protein CASRQPTGATNEKLFF.